This T cell receptor beta chain originates from a study of shared clonotypes between healthy human individuals. Trimming removed 2 bases from V and 7 bases from J, with 9 bases in between. In germline, CDR1 is KGHSH, CDR2 LQKENI. The CDR3 sequence is 12 residues long. Assay used: immunoSEQ multiplex PCR; TCRdb lists only in-frame clones, some missing. The data contain about 2.3 million clones, 80% to 95% of them seen just once; the ten biggest clones take up about 0.41%. The sequencing sample was made of naive CD4+ T cells from PBMCs. Subset defined: CD45RA+ positively selected. The sequence came from a young man in good health. Some clones in this sample may be carry-over from other donors' samples. The gene calls are TRBV18 and TRBJ2-7; D is undetermined. Here the CDR3 reads CASSPGYKEQYF. DNA of the CDR3: TGTGCCAGCTCACCAGGGTACAAAGAGCAGTACTTC.